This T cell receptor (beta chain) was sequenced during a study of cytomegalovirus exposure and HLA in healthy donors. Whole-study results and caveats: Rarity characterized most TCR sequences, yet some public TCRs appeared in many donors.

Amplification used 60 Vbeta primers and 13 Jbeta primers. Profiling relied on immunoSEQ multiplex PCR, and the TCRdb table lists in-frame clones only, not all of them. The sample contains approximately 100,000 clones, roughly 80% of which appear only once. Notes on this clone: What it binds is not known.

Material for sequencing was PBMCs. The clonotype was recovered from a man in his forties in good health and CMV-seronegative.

CDR3 residues: CASSEGGGSETQYF. The DNA of the CDR3 is TGTGCCAGCAGTGAGGGGGGGGGATCAGAGACCCAGTACTTC. V is TRBV6-5 and J is TRBJ2-5; D is possibly TRBD2 (7 bases). Trimming removed 5 bases from V and 4 bases from J, with 14 bases in between. Germline loops: CDR1 MNHEY, CDR2 SVGAGI. The CDR3 spans 14 residues.